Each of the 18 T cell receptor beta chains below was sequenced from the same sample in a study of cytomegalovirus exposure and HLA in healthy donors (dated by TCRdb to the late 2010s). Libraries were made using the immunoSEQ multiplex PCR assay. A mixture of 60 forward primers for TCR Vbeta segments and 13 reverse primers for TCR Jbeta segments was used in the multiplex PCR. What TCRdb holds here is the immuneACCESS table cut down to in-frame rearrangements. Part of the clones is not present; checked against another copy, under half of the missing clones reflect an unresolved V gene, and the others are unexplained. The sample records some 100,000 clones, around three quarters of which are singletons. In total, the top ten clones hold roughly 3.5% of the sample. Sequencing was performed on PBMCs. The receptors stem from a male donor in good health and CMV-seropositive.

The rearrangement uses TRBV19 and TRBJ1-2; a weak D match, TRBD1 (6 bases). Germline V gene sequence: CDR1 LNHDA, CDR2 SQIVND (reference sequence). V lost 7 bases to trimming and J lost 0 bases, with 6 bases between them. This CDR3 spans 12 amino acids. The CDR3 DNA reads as TGTGCCAGTAAGGGGGCTAACTATGGCTACACCTTC. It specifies CASKGANYGYTF.

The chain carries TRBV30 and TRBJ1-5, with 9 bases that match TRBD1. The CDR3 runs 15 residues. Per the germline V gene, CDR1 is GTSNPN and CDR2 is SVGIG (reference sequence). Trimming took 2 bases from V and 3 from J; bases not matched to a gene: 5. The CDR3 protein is CAWSPWTGDNQPQHF. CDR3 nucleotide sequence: TGTGCCTGGAGTCCCTGGACAGGGGACAATCAGCCCCAGCATTTT.

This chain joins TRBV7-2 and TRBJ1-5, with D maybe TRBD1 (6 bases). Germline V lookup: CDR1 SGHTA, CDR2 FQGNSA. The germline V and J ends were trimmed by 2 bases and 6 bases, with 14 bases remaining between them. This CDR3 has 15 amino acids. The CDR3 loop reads CASSLSPQGSQPQHF. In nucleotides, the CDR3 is TGTGCCAGCAGCTTATCCCCCCAGGGGAGTCAGCCCCAGCATTTT.

CDR3 loop: CASSPGLVPDGETQYF. CDR3 sequence (DNA): TGTGCCAGCAGCCCCGGACTAGTCCCCGATGGAGAGACCCAGTACTTC. The V gene is TRBV7-2, the J gene TRBJ2-5; 7 positions match TRBD2. V lost 5 bases and J lost 4; bases outside the gene matches: 13. The germline V gene has CDR1 SGHTA and CDR2 FQGNSA. The CDR3 extends over 16 amino acids.

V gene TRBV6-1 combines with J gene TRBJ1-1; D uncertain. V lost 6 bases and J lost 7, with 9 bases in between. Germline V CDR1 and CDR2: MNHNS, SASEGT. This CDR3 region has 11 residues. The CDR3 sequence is CASSAGGEAFF. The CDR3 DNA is TGTGCCAGCAGCGCCGGTGGTGAAGCTTTCTTT.

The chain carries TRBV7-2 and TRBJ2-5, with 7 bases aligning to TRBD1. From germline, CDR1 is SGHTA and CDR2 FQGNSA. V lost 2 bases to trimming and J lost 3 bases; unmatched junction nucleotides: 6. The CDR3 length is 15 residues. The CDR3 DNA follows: TGTGCCAGCAGCTTAATAACTACAGGGGAAGAGACCCAGTACTTC. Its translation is CASSLITTGEETQYF.

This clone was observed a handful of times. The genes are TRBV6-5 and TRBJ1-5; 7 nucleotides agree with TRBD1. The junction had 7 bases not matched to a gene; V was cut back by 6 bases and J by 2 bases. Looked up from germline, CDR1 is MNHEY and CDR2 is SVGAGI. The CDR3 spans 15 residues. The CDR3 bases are TGTGCCAGCAGCTCCACGGGACAGCGCAATCAGCCCCAGCATTTT. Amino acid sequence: CASSSTGQRNQPQHF.

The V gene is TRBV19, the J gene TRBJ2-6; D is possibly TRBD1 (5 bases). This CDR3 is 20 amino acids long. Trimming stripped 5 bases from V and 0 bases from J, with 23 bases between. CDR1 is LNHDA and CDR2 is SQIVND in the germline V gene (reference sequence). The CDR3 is CASSPNLWGRVHSGANVLTF. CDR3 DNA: TGTGCCAGTAGTCCGAACCTCTGGGGCAGGGTCCACTCTGGGGCCAACGTCCTGACTTTC. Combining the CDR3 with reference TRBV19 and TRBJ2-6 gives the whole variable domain DGGITQSPKYLFRKEGQNVTLSCEQNLNHDAMYWYRQDPGQGLRLIYYSQIVNDFQKGDIAEGYSVSREKKESFPLTVTSAQKNPTAFYLCASSPNLWGRVHSGANVLTFGAGSRLTVL.

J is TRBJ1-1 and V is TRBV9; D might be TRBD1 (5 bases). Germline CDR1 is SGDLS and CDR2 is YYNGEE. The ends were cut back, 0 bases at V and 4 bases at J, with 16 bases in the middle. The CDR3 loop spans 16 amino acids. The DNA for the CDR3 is TGTGCCAGCAGCGTAGCAACAGGTTTCGAAGGCACTGAAGCTTTCTTT. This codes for CASSVATGFEGTEAFF.

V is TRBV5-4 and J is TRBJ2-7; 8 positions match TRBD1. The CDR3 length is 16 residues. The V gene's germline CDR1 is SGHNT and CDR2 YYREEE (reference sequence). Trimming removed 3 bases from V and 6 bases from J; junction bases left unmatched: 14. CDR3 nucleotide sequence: TGTGCCAGCAGCTCCGTACCTCGACAGGGGCCCCGCGAGCAGTACTTC. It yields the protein CASSSVPRQGPREQYF.

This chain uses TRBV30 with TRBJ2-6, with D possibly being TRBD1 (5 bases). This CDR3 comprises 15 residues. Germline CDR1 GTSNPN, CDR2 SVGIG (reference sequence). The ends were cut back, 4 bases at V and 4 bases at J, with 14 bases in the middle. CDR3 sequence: CAWNSRVSGANVLTF. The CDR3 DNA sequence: TGTGCCTGGAATTCCAGGGTAAGCGGGGCCAACGTCCTGACTTTC.

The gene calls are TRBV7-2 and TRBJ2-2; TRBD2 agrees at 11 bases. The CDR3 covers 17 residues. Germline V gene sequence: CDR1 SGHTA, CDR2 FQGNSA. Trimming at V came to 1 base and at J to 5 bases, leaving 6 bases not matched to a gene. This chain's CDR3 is CASSLGLAGGTTGELFF. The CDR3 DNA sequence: TGTGCCAGCAGCTTAGGGCTAGCGGGGGGTACGACCGGGGAGCTGTTTTTT.

Here the CDR3 reads CASSYSIRGNYGYTF. CDR3 sequence (DNA): TGTGCCAGCAGTTACTCGATAAGGGGGAACTATGGCTACACCTTC. The J gene is TRBJ1-2, the V gene TRBV6-5; TRBD1 is a possible D gene (6 bases). Between the trimmed V and J ends, which lost 0 bases and 2 bases, there was a span of 10 bases. Germline V CDR1 and CDR2: MNHEY, SVGAGI. The CDR3 extends over 15 amino acids.

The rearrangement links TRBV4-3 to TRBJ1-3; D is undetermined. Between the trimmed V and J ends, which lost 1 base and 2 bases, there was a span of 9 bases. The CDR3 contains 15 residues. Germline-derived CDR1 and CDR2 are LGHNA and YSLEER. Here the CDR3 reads CASSQGVGTGNTIYF. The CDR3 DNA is TGCGCCAGCAGCCAAGGGGTGGGCACTGGAAACACCATATATTTT.

In nucleotides, the CDR3 is TGTGCCAGCAGCCTCATCAGGGGGCGCACAGATACGCAGTATTTT. It yields the protein CASSLIRGRTDTQYF. The chain uses TRBV5-6 and TRBJ2-3; 8 bases line up with TRBD1. This CDR3 has 15 residues. Germline CDR1 SGHDT, CDR2 YYEEEE. The V gene end was trimmed by 4 bases and the J gene end by 1 base; junction bases not matched to a gene: 5.

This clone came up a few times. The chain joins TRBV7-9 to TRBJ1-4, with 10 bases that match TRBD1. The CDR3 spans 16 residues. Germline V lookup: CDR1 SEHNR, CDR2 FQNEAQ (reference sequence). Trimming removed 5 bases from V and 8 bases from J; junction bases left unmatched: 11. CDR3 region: CASSNRDRGDGEKLFF. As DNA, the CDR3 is TGTGCCAGCAGCAACCGGGACAGGGGAGACGGGGAAAAACTGTTTTTT.

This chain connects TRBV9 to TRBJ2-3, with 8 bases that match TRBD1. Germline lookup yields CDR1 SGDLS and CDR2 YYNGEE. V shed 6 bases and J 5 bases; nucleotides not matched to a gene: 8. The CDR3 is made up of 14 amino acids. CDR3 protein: CASNRGAQGDTQYF. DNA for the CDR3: TGTGCCAGCAACAGGGGGGCGCAAGGAGATACGCAGTATTTT.

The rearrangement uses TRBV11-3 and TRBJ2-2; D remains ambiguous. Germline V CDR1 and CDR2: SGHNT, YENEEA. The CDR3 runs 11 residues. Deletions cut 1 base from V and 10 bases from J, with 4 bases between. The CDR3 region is CASSLAEELFF. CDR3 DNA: TGTGCCAGCAGCTTAGCAGAGGAGCTGTTTTTT.